The 10 T cell receptor beta chains below come from one sample, sequenced in a study of T cell clonotyping in hematopoietic cell transplantation. Generated by immunoSEQ multiplex PCR, the TCRdb table keeps only in-frame clones and is missing some. The table has about 44,000 clones, roughly 94% seen once; the top ten hold 0.85% to 0.9%. Input material: peripheral blood mononuclear cells. All receptors come from a woman aged 45-60 years in good health. Some clones in this sample may be carry-over from other donors' samples.

The chain employs TRBV27 and TRBJ1-6; TRBD1 agrees at 11 bases. V dropped 7 bases and J dropped 10; count of bases not matched to a gene: 9. This CDR3 spans 15 amino acids. Germline V CDR1 and CDR2: MNHEY, SMNVEV (reference sequence). CDR3 sequence reads: CASNFRGQGGSPLHF. The CDR3 DNA follows: TGTGCCAGCAATTTCCGGGGACAGGGGGGATCACCCCTCCACTTT.

V is TRBV7-2 and J is TRBJ2-4; D gene unclear. V gave up 5 bases and J gave up 0 bases, with 14 bases separating them. This CDR3 contains 16 residues. Germline V gives CDR1 SGHTA, CDR2 FQGNSA. The CDR3 DNA reads as TGTGCCAGCAGCCACTTAACCAATCTAGCCAAAAACATTCAGTACTTC. Translating gives CASSHLTNLAKNIQYF. The entire variable domain, with the rest obtained from reference TRBV7-2 and TRBJ2-4, is as follows: GAGVSQSPSNKVTEKGKDVELRCDPISGHTALYWYRQSLGQGLEFLIYFQGNSAPDKSGLPSDRFSAERTGGSVSTLTIQRTQQEDSAVYLCASSHLTNLAKNIQYFGAGTRLSVL.

The V gene is TRBV7-2, the J gene TRBJ1-2; D is perhaps TRBD1 (5 bases). The germline CDR1 and CDR2 sequences are SGHTA and FQGNSA. The CDR3 totals 15 residues. Trimming left V 5 bases short and J 3 bases short, with 16 bases between. Here the CDR3 reads CASSPSGNTYYGYTF. The CDR3, as DNA: TGTGCCAGCAGCCCATCAGGGAACACTTACTATGGCTACACCTTC.

The chain combines TRBV4-1 with TRBJ2-3; 14 bases fit TRBD2. There are 17 residues in the CDR3. With V trimmed by 1 base and J by 0 bases, 0 bases remained unmatched. Germline V lookup: CDR1 MGHRA, CDR2 YSYEKL. The CDR3 DNA sequence: TGCGCCAGCAGCCAAGGACTAGCGGGGGGGAGCACAGATACGCAGTATTTT. Residues: CASSQGLAGGSTDTQYF.

The V and J genes are TRBV19 and TRBJ1-2, with D possibly matching TRBD1 (6 bases). CDR3 length equals 15 residues. V lost 3 bases to trimming and J lost 5 bases, with 16 bases between them. The germline gives CDR1 LNHDA, CDR2 SQIVND (reference sequence). The CDR3 is CASSISRGRGYGYTF. Written as DNA, the CDR3 is TGTGCCAGTAGTATTTCCCGGGGCAGGGGATATGGCTACACCTTC.

The chain combines TRBV11-2 with TRBJ1-2, with 8 positions matching TRBD1. The V gene end was trimmed by 5 bases and the J gene end by 7 bases; junction bases not matched to a gene: 6. This CDR3 region has 13 residues. The germline CDR1 and CDR2 sequences are SGHAT and FQNNGV. CDR3 DNA sequence: TGTGCCAGCAGCCCCGACAGGGGACGTGGCTACACCTTC. Translating gives CASSPDRGRGYTF.

The sample holds a few counts of this clone. J is TRBJ1-5 and V is TRBV4-1; 9 bases agree with TRBD1. Germline-derived CDR1 and CDR2 are MGHRA and YSYEKL. CDR3 size: 17 residues. Germline trimming cut 4 bases from V and 5 bases from J; bases unmatched to any gene: 12. CDR3 nucleotide sequence: TGCGCCAGCAGCCCCCTACGGACAGGGGCCCAGGATCAGCCCCAGCATTTT. It translates to CASSPLRTGAQDQPQHF.

The chain is built from TRBV30 and TRBJ2-2; D ambiguous. Germline V lookup: CDR1 GTSNPN, CDR2 SVGIG (reference sequence). V lost 2 bases and J lost 0, with 25 bases in between. The CDR3 totals 20 residues. The CDR3 sequence is CAWSKPRFDTYSTNTGELFF. The CDR3 DNA is TGTGCCTGGAGTAAACCCCGTTTCGACACTTACTCAACGAACACCGGGGAGCTGTTTTTT.

The chain is built from TRBV28 and TRBJ1-2; 7 bases align to TRBD1. This CDR3 contains 16 residues. Trimming took 5 bases from V and 8 from J; bases not matched to a gene: 17. Germline assignment: CDR1 MDHEN and CDR2 SYDVKM. CDR3 DNA sequence: TGTGCCAGCAGTCCTCCGGGACAGTCGATTTTTGGGGGCTACACCTTC. Protein sequence: CASSPPGQSIFGGYTF.

This sequence joins TRBV19 and TRBJ1-3, with 9 bases identical to TRBD1. This CDR3 comprises 14 residues. Per germline, CDR1 LNHDA and CDR2 SQIVND (reference sequence). The J segment lost 0 bases and the V segment lost 7 bases, leaving 1 base of the junction unmatched. This chain's CDR3 is CASTTGGSGNTIYF. CDR3 DNA sequence: TGTGCCAGTACGACAGGGGGCTCTGGAAACACCATATATTTT.